Listed below are T cell receptor beta chains from one sample, sequenced in a study of blood T cell repertoires in COVID-19. Assay used: immunoSEQ multiplex PCR; TCRdb lists only in-frame clones, some missing. In the table there are approximately 300,000 clones, roughly 90% of which are singletons. The sequencing input was PBMCs or T cells enriched from blood (not recorded which). The receptor set was obtained from a woman aged 25 to 39 who had recovered from COVID-19. The CDR3 runs from the conserved cysteine through the conserved F or W. D genes are given only for firm matches. A clone size is listed for some rows: how often the clone was seen (once, few, many), or a class if it is expanded.

V gene	J gene	D gene	clone size	CDR3 protein	CDR3 DNA
TRBV7-3	TRBJ2-2	.	once	CASSPNSAGELFF	TGTGCCAGCAGCCCAAACAGTGCCGGGGAGCTGTTTTTT
TRBV23-1	TRBJ1-5	.	.	CASSERAGQNYSNQPQHF	TGCGCCAGCAGTGAAAGGGCCGGACAGAACTATAGCAATCAGCCCCAGCATTTT
TRBV4-1	TRBJ1-1	.	.	CASSQGSGILNTEAFF	TGCGCCAGCAGCCAAGGATCAGGGATCTTGAACACTGAAGCTTTCTTT
TRBV5-1	TRBJ2-3	.	.	CASRYRGNTDTQYF	TGCGCCAGCAGATATAGGGGGAACACAGATACGCAGTATTTT
TRBV7-2	TRBJ1-1	.	.	CASSLGGTMNTEAFF	TGTGCCAGCAGCTTGGGGGGGACCATGAACACTGAAGCTTTCTTT
TRBV19	TRBJ2-5	.	once	CASSINTARKTQYF	TGTGCCAGTAGTATTAATACTGCGCGGAAGACCCAGTACTTC
TRBV3-1/TRBV3-2	TRBJ1-1	TRBD1	.	CASSQGQGFTEAFF	TGTGCCAGCAGCCAGGGACAGGGGTTCACTGAAGCTTTCTTT
TRBV11-3	TRBJ1-5	.	.	CASSLNRAIYSNQPQHF	TGTGCCAGCAGCTTGAACAGAGCAATCTATAGCAATCAGCCCCAGCATTTT
TRBV6-5	TRBJ2-7	.	.	CASRPQRSSYEQYF	TGTGCCAGCAGACCCCAACGGAGCTCCTACGAGCAGTACTTC
TRBV10-3	TRBJ2-4	TRBD1	.	CAISDGQGSNIQYF	TGTGCCATCAGTGATGGACAGGGGTCGAACATTCAGTACTTC
TRBV29-1	TRBJ2-2	.	.	CSVPRGDTGELFF	TGCAGCGTCCCGCGGGGAGACACCGGGGAGCTGTTTTTT
TRBV7-3	TRBJ2-1	.	.	CASSLKGRYNEQFF	TGTGCCAGCAGCTTAAAGGGGCGGTACAATGAGCAGTTCTTC
TRBV6-5	TRBJ2-7	TRBD1	once	CASGYGTGHEQYF	TGTGCCAGCGGTTACGGGACAGGACACGAGCAGTACTTC
TRBV28	TRBJ2-1	TRBD2	.	CASSSLADASYNEQFF	TGTGCCAGCAGTTCGCTAGCGGATGCCTCCTACAATGAGCAGTTCTTC
TRBV5-4	TRBJ2-2	TRBD1	.	CACSGQMYTGELFF	TGTGCCTGTTCGGGACAGATGTACACCGGGGAGCTGTTTTTT
TRBV18	TRBJ1-5	.	.	CASSPNPPGNDQPQHF	TGTGCCAGCTCACCCAATCCACCGGGGAACGATCAGCCCCAGCATTTT
TRBV19	TRBJ1-3	.	.	CATYPRPSGNTIYF	TGTGCCACCTACCCCCGCCCCTCTGGAAACACCATATATTTT
TRBV28	TRBJ1-1	.	.	CASRTYNTGMNTEAFF	TGTGCCAGCAGGACTTATAACACAGGGATGAACACTGAAGCTTTCTTT
TRBV27	TRBJ1-2	.	.	CASSREGYGYTF	TGTGCCAGCAGTAGGGAGGGCTATGGCTACACCTTC
TRBV28	TRBJ1-2	.	.	CASSSGTRDYGYTF	TGTGCCAGCAGCTCGGGTACTAGAGACTATGGCTACACCTTC
TRBV6-4	TRBJ1-6	.	.	CASSDSPDSYNSPLHF	TGTGCCAGCAGTGACTCCCCCGACAGCTATAATTCACCCCTCCACTTT
TRBV21-1	TRBJ1-1	.	.	CASSTQEGWDMNTEAFF	TGTGCCAGCAGCACCCAGGAGGGATGGGATATGAACACTGAAGCTTTCTTT
TRBV7-9	TRBJ1-1	TRBD1	.	CASSFQGVGTEAFF	TGTGCCAGCAGCTTTCAGGGGGTGGGCACTGAAGCTTTCTTT
TRBV5-1	TRBJ2-3	.	.	CASSLAGNRKGDTQYF	TGCGCCAGCAGCTTGGCCGGGAACCGAAAGGGAGATACGCAGTATTTT
TRBV28	TRBJ2-7	TRBD1	.	CASRTTGAYYEQYF	TGTGCCAGCAGGACGACAGGGGCTTACTACGAGCAGTACTTC